This paragraph covers one T cell receptor beta chain sequence. No antigen is known for it. The sample comes from a study of T cell repertoires in cytomegalovirus infection. Study-wide background: Both recently identified HLA-C-restricted and well-studied HLA-B-restricted CMV epitopes were used in the study. Matching HLA type, along with CMV infection, was indicated by public TCR beta signatures. General study findings and limits: Ex vivo responses were dominated by HLA-C-restricted CMV-specific TCR beta clonotypes. The cumulative frequency of public TCR beta families distinguished individuals who carried CMV together with the relevant HLA.

There are 14 residues in the CDR3. Germline V lookup: CDR1 MRHNA, CDR2 SNTAGT. The V end lost 0 bases, the J end lost 8 bases, and 11 bases lay between the germline ends. Each CDR3 protein gets one entry after TCRdb re-called the reads with MiXCR. The sample carries some 350,000 distinct CDR3 sequences, 34% recorded once. The origin of this receptor is a human donor in good health (CMV status not recorded). Some clones in this sample may be carry-over from other donors' samples. Sequencing used cultured PBMCs, obtained from culture after CMV antigen stimulation. This chain connects TRBV6-4 to TRBJ2-1; weak D call: TRBD2 (6 bases). Here the CDR3 DNA reads TGTGCCAGCAGTGACTCTACGGGAGTCGATGAGCAGTTCTTC. The encoded protein is CASSDSTGVDEQFF.